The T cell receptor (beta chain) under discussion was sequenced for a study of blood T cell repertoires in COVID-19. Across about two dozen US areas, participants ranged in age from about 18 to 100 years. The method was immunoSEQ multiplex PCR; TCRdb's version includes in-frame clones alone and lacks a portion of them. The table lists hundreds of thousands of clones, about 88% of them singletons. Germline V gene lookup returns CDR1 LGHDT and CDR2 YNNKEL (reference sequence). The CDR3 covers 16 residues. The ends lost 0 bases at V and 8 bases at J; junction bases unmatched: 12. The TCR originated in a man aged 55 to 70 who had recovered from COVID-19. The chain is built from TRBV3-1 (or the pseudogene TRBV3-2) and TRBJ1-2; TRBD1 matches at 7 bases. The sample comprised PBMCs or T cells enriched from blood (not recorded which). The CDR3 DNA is TGTGCCAGCAGCCAAGAGAGGTCGTCAGGGGGGTACGGCTACACCTTC. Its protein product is CASSQERSSGGYGYTF.